One T cell receptor beta chain is described in this entry. No antigen is known for it. These data come from a study of T cell responses to AZD1222 COVID-19 vaccine. The study, taken as a whole, reports: White British donors predominated, females outnumbered males, and clonal diversity was possibly underestimated.

The repertoire was sequenced with immunoSEQ multiplex PCR; TCRdb's copy has only in-frame clones and lacks some. The sample lists around 160,000 clones, 80% to 90% seen once, with 5% to 5.5% in the top ten. The CDR3 length is 15 residues. Trimming left V 2 bases short and J 5 bases short, with 12 bases between. Germline V CDR1 and CDR2: MDHEN, SYDVKM. This receptor was obtained from an adult in good health. Source: peripheral blood, taken on day 0 of AZD1222 vaccination. This chain joins TRBV28 and TRBJ2-2, with D perhaps matching TRBD1 or TRBD2 (5 bases each). CDR3 sequence: CASSLRGAGTGELFF. CDR3 sequence (DNA): TGTGCCAGCAGTTTACGGGGCGCCGGTACCGGGGAGCTGTTTTTT.